The sequence of this TCR beta chain was determined in a study of cytomegalovirus exposure and HLA in healthy donors. CDR1 is MNHNY and CDR2 is SVGAGI in the germline V gene (reference sequence). The CDR3 runs to 13 residues. V was cut by 7 bases and J by 7 bases, with 16 bases left in between. The PCR employed 60 Vbeta primers together with 13 Jbeta primers. The method was immunoSEQ multiplex PCR; TCRdb's version includes in-frame clones alone and lacks a portion of them. Here the sample spans 90,000 to 150,000 clones, 75% being singletons. This receptor was identified in a woman aged 40 to 49 in good health and CMV-seropositive. The material sequenced was PBMCs. This chain links TRBV6-6 with TRBJ1-1; D is unresolved. This CDR3 reads CASTPRWSVEAFF. In DNA, the CDR3 is TGTGCCAGCACCCCTAGGTGGAGTGTTGAAGCTTTCTTT.